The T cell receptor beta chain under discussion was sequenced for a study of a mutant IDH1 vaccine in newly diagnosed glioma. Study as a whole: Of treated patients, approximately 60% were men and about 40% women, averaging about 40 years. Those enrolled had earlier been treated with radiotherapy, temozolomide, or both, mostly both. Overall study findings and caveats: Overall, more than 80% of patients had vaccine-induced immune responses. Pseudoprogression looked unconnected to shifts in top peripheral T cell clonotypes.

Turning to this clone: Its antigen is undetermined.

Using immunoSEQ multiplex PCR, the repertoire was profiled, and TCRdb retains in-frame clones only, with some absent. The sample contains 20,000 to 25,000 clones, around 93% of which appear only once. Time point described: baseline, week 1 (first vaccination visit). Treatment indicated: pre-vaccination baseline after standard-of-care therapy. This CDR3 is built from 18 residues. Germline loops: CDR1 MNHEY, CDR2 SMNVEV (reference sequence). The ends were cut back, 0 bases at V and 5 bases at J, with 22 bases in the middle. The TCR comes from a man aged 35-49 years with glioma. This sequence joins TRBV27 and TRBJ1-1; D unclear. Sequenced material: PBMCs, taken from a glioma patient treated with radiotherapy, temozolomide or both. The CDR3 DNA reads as TGTGCCAGCAGTTTATCGATCGGGGATTCTCTCAAGGAAACTGAAGCTTTCTTT. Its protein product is CASSLSIGDSLKETEAFF.